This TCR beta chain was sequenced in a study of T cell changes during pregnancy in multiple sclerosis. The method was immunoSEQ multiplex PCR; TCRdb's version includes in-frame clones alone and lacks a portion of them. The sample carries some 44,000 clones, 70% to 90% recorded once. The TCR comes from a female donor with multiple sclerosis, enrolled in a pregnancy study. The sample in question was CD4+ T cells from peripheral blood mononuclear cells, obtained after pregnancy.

The CDR3 DNA follows: TGTGCCAGCTCTTCTAGACAGGGTTATAGCAATCAGCCCCAGCATTTT. Its translation: CASSSRQGYSNQPQHF. This chain links TRBV18 with TRBJ1-5, with TRBD1 identical over 7 bases. The CDR3 runs to 16 residues. Trimming removed 6 bases from V and 0 bases from J; junction bases left unmatched: 8. CDR1 KGHSH and CDR2 LQKENI come from the germline V gene.